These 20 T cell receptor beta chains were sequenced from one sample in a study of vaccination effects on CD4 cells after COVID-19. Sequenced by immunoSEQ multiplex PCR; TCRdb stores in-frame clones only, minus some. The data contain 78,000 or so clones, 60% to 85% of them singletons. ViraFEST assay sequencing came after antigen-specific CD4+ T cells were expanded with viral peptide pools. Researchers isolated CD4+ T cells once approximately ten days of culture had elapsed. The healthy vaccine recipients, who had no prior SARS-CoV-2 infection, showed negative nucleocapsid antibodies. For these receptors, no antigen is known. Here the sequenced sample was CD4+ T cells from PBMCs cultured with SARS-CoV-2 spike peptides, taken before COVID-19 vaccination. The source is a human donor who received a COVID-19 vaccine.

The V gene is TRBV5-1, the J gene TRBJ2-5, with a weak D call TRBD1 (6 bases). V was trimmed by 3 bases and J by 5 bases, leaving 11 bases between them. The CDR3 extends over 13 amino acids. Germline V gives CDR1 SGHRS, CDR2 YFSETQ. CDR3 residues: CASSSGVRETQYF. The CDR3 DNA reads TGCGCCAGCAGCTCAGGGGTTCGGGAGACCCAGTACTTC.

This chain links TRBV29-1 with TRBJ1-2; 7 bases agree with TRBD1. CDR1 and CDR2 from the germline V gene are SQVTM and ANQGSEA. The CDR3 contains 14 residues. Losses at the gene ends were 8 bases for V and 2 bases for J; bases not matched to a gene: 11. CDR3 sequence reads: CSTNSGTANYGYTF. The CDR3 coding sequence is TGCAGCACGAATTCCGGGACAGCAAACTATGGCTACACCTTC. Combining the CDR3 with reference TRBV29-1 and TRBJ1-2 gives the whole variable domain SAVISQKPSRDICQRGTSLTIQCQVDSQVTMMFWYRQQPGQSLTLIATANQGSEATYESGFVIDKFPISRPNLTFSTLTVSNMSPEDSSIYLCSTNSGTANYGYTFGSGTRLTVV.

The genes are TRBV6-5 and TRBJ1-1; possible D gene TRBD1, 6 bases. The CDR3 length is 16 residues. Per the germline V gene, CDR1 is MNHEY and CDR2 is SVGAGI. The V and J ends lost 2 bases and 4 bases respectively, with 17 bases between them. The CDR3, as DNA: TGTGCCAGCAGTTACAGTTCCCGGGGGGCGACCACTGAAGCTTTCTTT. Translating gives CASSYSSRGATTEAFF.

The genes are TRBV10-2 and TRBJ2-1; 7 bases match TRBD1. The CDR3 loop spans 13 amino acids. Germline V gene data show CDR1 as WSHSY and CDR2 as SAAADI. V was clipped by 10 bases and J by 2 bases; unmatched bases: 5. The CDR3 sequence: CAIQGNPYNEQFF. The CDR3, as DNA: TGCGCCATACAGGGGAACCCCTACAATGAGCAGTTCTTC.

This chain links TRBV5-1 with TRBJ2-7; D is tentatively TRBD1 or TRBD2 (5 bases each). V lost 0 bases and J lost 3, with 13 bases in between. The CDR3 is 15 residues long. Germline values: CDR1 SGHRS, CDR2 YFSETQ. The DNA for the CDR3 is TGCGCCAGCAGCTTGGCCCCTCTGGGGGTCTACGAGCAGTACGTC. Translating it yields CASSLAPLGVYEQYV.

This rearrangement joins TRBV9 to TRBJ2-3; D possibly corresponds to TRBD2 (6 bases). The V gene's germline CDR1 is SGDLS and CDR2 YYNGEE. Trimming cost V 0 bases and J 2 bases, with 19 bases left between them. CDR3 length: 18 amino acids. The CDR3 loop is CASSVEGAGPLLTDTQYF. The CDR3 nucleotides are TGTGCCAGCAGCGTAGAAGGGGCGGGGCCTTTACTCACAGATACGCAGTATTTT.

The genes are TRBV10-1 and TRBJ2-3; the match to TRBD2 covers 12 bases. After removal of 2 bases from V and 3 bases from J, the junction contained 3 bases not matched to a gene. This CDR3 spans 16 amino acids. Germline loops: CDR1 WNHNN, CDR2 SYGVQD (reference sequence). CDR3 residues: CASSEASGGGTDTQYF. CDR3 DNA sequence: TGCGCCAGCAGTGAGGCTAGCGGGGGGGGGACAGATACGCAGTATTTT.

CDR3 sequence (DNA): TGCGCCAGCAGCTTGGGGACAGATGGAAACACCATATATTTT. As protein: CASSLGTDGNTIYF. The chain joins TRBV5-1 to TRBJ1-3, with D maybe TRBD1 (6 bases). The CDR3 has 14 residues. Germline CDR1 and CDR2: SGHRS and YFSETQ. With 0 bases removed from V and 3 bases from J, the gap between germline ends came to 7 bases. Complete variable domain (other parts from reference TRBV5-1 and TRBJ1-3): KAGVTQTPRYLIKTRGQQVTLSCSPISGHRSVSWYQQTPGQGLQFLFEYFSETQRNKGNFPGRFSGRQFSNSRSEMNVSTLELGDSALYLCASSLGTDGNTIYFGEGSWLTVV.

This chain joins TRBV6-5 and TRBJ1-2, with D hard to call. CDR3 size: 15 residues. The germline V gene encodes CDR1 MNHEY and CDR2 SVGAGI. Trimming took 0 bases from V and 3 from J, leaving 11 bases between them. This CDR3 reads CASSYSRGEHYGYTF. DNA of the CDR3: TGTGCCAGCAGTTACTCGCGGGGAGAACACTATGGCTACACCTTC.

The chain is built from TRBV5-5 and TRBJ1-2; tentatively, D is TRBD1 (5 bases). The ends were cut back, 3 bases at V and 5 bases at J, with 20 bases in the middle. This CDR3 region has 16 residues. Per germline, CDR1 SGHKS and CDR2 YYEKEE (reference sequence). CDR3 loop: CASSYIDGTNVYGYTF. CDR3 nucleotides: TGTGCCAGCAGCTATATCGATGGGACCAACGTGTATGGCTACACCTTC.

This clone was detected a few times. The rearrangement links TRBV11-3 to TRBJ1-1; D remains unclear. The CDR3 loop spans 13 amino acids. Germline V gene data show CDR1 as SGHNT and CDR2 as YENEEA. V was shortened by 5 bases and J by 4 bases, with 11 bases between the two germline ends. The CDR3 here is CASSPRASTEAFF. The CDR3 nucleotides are TGTGCCAGCAGCCCGAGGGCTAGCACTGAAGCTTTCTTT.

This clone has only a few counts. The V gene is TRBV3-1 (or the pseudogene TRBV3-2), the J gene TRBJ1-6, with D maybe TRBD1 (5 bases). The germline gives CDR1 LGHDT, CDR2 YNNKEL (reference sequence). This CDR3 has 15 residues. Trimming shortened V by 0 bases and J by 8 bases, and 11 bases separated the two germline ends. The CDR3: CASSQDGGGDSPLHF. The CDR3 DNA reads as TGTGCCAGCAGCCAAGATGGCGGGGGGGATTCACCCCTCCACTTT.

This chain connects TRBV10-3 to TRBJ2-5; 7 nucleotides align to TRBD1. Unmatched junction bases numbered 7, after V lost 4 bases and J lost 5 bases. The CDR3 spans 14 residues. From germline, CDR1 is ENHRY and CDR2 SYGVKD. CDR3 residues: CAISGAGGMETQYF. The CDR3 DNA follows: TGTGCCATCAGTGGGGCAGGGGGAATGGAGACCCAGTACTTC.

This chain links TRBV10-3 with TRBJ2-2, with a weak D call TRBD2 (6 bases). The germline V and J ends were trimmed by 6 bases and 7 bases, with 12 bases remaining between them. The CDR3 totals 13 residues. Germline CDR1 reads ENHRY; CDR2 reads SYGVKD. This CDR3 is CAIRGTEGGELFF. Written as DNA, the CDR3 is TGTGCCATCAGAGGAACGGAGGGCGGGGAGCTGTTTTTT.

The CDR3 DNA follows: TGTGCCAGCAGCCAAGCCAAATTTAATTCACCCCTCCACTTT. Its protein is CASSQAKFNSPLHF. The chain links TRBV3-1 (or the pseudogene TRBV3-2) to TRBJ1-6; D remains ambiguous. Deletions cut 1 base from V and 6 bases from J, with 7 bases between. Germline V gene data show CDR1 as LGHDT and CDR2 as YNNKEL (reference sequence). This CDR3 comprises 14 residues.

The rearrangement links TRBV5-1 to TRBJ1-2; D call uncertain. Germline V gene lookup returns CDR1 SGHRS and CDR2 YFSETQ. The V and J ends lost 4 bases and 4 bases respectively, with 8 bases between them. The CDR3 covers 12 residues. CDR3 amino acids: CASSEESYGYTF. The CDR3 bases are TGCGCCAGCAGCGAGGAGTCCTATGGCTACACCTTC.

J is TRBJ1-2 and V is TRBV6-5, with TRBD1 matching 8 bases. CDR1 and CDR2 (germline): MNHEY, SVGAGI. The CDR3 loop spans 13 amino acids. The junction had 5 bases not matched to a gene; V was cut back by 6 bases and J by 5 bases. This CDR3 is CASRPGQVYGYTF. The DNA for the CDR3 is TGTGCCAGCAGACCGGGACAGGTATATGGCTACACCTTC.

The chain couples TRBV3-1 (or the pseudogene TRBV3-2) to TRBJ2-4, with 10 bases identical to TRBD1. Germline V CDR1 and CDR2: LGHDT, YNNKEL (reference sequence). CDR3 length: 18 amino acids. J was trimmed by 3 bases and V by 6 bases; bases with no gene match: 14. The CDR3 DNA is TGTGCCAGCAGTCATTATGGGACAGGGGCGCGGAGCAAAAACATTCAGTACTTC. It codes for CASSHYGTGARSKNIQYF.

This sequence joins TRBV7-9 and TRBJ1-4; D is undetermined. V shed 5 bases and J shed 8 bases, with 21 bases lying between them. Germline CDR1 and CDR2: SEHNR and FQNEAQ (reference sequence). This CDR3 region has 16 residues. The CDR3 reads CASSRIRVGEREKLFF. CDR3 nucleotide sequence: TGTGCCAGCAGCCGCATTCGAGTCGGGGAACGCGAAAAACTGTTTTTT.

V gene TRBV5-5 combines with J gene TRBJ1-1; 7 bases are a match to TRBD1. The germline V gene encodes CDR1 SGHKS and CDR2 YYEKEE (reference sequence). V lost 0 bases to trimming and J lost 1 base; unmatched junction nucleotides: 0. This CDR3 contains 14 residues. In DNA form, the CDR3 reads TGTGCCAGCAGCTTGGACAGGGGGAACACTGAAGCTTTCTTT. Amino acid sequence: CASSLDRGNTEAFF.